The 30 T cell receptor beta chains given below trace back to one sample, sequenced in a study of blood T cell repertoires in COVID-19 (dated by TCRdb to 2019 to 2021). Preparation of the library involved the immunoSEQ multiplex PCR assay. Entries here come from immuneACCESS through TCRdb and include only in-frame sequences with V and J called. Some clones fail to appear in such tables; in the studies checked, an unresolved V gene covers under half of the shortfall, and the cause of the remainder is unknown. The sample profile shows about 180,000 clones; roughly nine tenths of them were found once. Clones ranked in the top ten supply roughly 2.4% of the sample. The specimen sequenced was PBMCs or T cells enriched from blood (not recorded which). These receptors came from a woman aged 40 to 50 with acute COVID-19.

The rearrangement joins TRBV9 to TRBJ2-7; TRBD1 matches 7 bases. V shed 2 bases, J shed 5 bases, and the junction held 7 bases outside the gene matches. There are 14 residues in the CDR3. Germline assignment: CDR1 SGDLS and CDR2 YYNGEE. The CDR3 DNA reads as TGTGCCAGCAGCGTGGCAGGGGGTTTGAACGAGCAGTACTTC. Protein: CASSVAGGLNEQYF.

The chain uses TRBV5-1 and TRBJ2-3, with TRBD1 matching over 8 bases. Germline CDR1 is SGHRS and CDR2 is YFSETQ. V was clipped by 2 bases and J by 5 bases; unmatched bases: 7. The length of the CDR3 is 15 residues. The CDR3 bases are TGCGCCAGCAGCTTAGGACAGGGCACATTAGATACGCAGTATTTT. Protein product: CASSLGQGTLDTQYF.

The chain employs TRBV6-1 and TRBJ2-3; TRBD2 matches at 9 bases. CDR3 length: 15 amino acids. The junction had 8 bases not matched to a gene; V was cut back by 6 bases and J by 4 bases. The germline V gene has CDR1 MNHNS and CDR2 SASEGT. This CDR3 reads CASSWGAGGPDTQYF. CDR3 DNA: TGTGCCAGCAGCTGGGGAGCGGGGGGCCCAGATACGCAGTATTTT.

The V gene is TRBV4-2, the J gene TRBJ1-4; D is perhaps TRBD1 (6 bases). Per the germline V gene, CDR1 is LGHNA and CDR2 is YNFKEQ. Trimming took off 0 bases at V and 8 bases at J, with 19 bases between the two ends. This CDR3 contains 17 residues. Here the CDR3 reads CASSQEQGKEFDEKLFF. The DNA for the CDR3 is TGTGCCAGCAGCCAAGAACAGGGTAAAGAGTTTGACGAAAAACTGTTTTTT.

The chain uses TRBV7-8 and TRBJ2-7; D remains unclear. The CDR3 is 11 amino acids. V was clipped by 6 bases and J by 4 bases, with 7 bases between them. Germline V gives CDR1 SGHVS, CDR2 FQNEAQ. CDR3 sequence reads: CASSPRYEQYF. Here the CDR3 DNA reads TGTGCCAGCAGTCCGAGGTACGAGCAGTACTTC.

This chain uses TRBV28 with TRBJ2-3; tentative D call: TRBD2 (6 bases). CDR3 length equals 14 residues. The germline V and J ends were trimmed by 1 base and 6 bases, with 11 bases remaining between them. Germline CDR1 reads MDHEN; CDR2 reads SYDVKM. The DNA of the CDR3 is TGTGCCAGCAGTTTATCTTCGGGGAGGGATACGCAGTATTTT. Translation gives CASSLSSGRDTQYF.

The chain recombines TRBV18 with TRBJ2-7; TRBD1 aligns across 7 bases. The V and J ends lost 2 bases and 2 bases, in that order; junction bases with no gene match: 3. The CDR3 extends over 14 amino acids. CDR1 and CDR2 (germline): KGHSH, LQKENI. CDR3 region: CASSPDRVPYEQYF. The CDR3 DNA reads TGTGCCAGCTCACCAGACAGGGTACCCTACGAGCAGTACTTC.

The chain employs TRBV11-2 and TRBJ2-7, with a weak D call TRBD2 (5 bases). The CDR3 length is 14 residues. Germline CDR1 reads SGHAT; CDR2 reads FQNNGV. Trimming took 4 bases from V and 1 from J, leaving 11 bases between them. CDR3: CASSSLRGSYEQYF. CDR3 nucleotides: TGTGCCAGCAGCTCCCTCCGAGGGTCCTACGAGCAGTACTTC.

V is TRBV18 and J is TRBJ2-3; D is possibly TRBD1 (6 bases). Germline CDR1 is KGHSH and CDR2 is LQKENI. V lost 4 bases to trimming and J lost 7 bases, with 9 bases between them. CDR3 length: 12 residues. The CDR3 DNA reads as TGTGCCAGCTCACAGGACAGCTATACGCAGTATTTT. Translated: CASSQDSYTQYF.

The DNA for the CDR3 is TGCGCCAGCAGCTTGGTCGGGCGGGGGGACAATGAGCAGTTCTTC. Protein product: CASSLVGRGDNEQFF. The rearrangement uses TRBV5-1 and TRBJ2-1, with 8 bases fitting TRBD2. The V and J ends lost 0 bases and 5 bases, in that order; junction bases with no gene match: 4. Germline CDR1 is SGHRS and CDR2 is YFSETQ. The CDR3 is made up of 15 amino acids.

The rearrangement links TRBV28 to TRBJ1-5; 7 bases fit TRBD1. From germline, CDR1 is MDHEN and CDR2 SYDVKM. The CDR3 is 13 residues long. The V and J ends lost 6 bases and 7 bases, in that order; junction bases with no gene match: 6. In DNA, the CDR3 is TGTGCCAGCAGGAGGGACAGAAGACAGCCCCAGCATTTT. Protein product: CASRRDRRQPQHF.

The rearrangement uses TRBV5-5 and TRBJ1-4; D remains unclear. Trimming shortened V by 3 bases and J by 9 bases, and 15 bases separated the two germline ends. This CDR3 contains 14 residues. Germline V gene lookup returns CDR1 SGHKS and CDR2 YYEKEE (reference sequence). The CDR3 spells CASSSNSGAQKLFF. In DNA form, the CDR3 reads TGTGCCAGCAGCTCCAATAGTGGTGCCCAAAAACTGTTTTTT.

CDR3: CASSRTDNYGYTF. For the CDR3, the DNA is TGTGCCAGCAGTCGGACTGACAACTATGGCTACACCTTC. This chain connects TRBV6-5 to TRBJ1-2; D gene ambiguous. Germline CDR1 reads MNHEY; CDR2 reads SVGAGI. This CDR3 spans 13 amino acids. The V gene lost 5 bases and the J gene lost 2 bases, with 9 bases spanning the gap.

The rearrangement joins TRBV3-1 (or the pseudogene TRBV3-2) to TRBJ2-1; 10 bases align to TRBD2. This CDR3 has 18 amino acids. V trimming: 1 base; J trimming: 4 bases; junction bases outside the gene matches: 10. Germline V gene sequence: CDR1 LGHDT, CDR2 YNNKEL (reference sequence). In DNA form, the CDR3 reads TGTGCCAGCAGCCAAGTGGGGCTAGCGGGGGCCGGATACAATGAGCAGTTCTTC. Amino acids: CASSQVGLAGAGYNEQFF.

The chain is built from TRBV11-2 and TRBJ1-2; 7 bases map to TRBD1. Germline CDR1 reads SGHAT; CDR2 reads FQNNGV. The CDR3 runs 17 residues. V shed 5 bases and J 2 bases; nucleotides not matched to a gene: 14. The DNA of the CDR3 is TGTGCCAGCAGCATGACAGGGAGGATGAGGGAGAACTATGGCTACACCTTC. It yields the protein CASSMTGRMRENYGYTF.

The CDR3 region has the DNA TGTGCCAGCAGCGTAGACGCAAGAGGACTAGCGGGGTCCGGCGAGCAGTACTTC. Amino acids: CASSVDARGLAGSGEQYF. The chain is built from TRBV9 and TRBJ2-7, with 12 bases identical to TRBD2. The length of the CDR3 is 18 residues. Germline CDR1 is SGDLS and CDR2 is YYNGEE. The V and J ends lost 0 bases and 6 bases, in that order; junction bases with no gene match: 13.

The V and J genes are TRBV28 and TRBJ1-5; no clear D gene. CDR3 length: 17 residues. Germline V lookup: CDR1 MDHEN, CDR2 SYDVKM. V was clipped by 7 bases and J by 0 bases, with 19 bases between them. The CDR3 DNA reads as TGTGCCAGCATCGACGGTCGACTAGTACATAGCAATCAGCCCCAGCATTTT. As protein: CASIDGRLVHSNQPQHF.

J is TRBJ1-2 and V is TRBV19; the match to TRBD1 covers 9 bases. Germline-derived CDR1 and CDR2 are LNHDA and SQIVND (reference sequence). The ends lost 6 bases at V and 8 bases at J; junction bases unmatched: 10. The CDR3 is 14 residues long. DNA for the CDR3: TGTGCCAGTAGGACCGGGACAGGGAGCAAGGGCTACACCTTC. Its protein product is CASRTGTGSKGYTF.

The chain's CDR3 is CASSWGQGSDTQYF. CDR3 coding DNA: TGTGCCAGCAGCTGGGGCCAGGGCTCAGATACGCAGTATTTT. The chain carries TRBV5-4 and TRBJ2-3, with D perhaps matching TRBD1 (5 bases). The CDR3 runs to 14 residues. Trimming took 3 bases from V and 4 from J, leaving 12 bases between them. The V gene's germline CDR1 is SGHNT and CDR2 YYREEE (reference sequence).

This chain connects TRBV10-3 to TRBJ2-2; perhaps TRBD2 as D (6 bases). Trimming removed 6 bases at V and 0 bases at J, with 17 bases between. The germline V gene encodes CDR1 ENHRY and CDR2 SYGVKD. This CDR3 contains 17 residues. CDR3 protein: CAIRPRAGQTNTGELFF. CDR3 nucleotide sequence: TGTGCCATCAGACCTAGAGCGGGCCAGACGAACACCGGGGAGCTGTTTTTT.

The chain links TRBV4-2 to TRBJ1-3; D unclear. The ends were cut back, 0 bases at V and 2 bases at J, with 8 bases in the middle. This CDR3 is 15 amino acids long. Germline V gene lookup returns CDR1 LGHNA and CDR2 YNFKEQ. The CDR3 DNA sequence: TGTGCCAGCAGCCAAGATGTCGGGGCTGGAAACACCATATATTTT. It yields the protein CASSQDVGAGNTIYF.

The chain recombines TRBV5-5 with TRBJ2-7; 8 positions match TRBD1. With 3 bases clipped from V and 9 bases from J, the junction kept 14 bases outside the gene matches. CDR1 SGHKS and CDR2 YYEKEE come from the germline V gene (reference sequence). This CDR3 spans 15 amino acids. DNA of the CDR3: TGTGCCAGCAGCTCGAGGCCCGGGACAGGTCAACGGCAGTACTTC. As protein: CASSSRPGTGQRQYF.

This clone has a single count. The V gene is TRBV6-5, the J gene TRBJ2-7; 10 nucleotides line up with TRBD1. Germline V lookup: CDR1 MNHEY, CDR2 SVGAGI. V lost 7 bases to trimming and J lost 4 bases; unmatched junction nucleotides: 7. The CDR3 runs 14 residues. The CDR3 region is CASKVTGGVYEQYF. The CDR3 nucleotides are TGTGCCAGCAAAGTGACAGGGGGCGTTTACGAGCAGTACTTC.

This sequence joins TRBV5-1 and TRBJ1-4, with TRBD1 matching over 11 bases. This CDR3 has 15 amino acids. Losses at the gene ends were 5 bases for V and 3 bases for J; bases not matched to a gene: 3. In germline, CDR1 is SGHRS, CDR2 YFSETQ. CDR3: CASRSGQGANEKLFF. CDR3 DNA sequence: TGCGCCAGCAGATCGGGACAGGGGGCTAATGAAAAACTGTTTTTT.

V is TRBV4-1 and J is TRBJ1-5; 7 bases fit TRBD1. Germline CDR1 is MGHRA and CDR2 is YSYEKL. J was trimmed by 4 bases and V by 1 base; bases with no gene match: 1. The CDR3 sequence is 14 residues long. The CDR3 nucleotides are TGCGCCAGCAGCCAAGGGACAGGAAATCAGCCCCAGCATTTT. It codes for CASSQGTGNQPQHF.

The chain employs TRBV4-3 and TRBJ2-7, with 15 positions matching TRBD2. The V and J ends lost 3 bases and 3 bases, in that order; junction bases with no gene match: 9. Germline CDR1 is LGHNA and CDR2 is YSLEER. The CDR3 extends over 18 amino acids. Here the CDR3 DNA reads TGCGCCAGCAGCCATCGGACTAGCGGGAGGGCCGCCCTCTACGAGCAGTACTTC. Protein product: CASSHRTSGRAALYEQYF.

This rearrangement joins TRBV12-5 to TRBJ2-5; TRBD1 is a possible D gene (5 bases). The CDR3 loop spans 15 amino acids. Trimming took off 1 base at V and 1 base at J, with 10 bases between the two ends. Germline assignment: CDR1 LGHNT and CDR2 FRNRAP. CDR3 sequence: CASGLGSGFQETQYF. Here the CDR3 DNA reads TGTGCTAGTGGTTTGGGATCAGGGTTCCAAGAGACCCAGTACTTC.

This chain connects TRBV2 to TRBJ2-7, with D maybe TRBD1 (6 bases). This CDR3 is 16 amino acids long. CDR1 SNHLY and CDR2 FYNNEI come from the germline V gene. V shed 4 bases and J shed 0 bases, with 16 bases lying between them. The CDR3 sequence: CASSVNTGLPSYEQYF. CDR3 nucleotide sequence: TGTGCCAGCAGTGTAAACACAGGGCTCCCCTCCTACGAGCAGTACTTC.

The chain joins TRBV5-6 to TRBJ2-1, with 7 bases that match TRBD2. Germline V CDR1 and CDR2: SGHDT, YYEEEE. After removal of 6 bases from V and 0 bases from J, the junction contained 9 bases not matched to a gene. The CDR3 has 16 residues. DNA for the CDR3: TGTGCCAGCACTCCGGCGGGCGGGAGCTCCTACAATGAGCAGTTCTTC. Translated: CASTPAGGSSYNEQFF.

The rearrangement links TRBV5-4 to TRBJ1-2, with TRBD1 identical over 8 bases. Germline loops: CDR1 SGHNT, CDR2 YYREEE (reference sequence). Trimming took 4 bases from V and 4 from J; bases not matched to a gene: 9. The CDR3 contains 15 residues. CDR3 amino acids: CASSPGQAALYGYTF. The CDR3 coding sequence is TGTGCCAGCAGCCCGGGACAGGCAGCTCTCTATGGCTACACCTTC.